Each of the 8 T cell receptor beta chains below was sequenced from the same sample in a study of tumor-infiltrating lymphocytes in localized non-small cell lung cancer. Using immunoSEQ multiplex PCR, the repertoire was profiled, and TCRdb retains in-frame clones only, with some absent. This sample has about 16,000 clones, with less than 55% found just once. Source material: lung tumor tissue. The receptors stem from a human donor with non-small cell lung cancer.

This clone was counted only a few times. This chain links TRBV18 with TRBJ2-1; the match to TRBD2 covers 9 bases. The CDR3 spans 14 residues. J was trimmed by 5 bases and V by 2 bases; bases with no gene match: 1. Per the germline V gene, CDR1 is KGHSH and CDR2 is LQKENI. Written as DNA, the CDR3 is TGTGCCAGCTCACCAAGCGGGGGGAACAATGAGCAGTTCTTC. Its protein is CASSPSGGNNEQFF.

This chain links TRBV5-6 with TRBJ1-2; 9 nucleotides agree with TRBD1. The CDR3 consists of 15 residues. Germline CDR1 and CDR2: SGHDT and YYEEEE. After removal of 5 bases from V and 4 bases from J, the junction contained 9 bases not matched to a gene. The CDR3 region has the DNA TGTGCCAGCAGTCTGGGACAGGGAGTTCTCTATGGCTACACCTTC. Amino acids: CASSLGQGVLYGYTF.

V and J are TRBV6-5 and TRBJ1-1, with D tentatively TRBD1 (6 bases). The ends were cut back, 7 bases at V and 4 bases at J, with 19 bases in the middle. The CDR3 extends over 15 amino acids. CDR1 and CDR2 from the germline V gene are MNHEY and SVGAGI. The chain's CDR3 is CASIEDSLLGTEAFF. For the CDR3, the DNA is TGTGCCAGCATAGAGGACAGTTTGTTGGGCACTGAAGCTTTCTTT.

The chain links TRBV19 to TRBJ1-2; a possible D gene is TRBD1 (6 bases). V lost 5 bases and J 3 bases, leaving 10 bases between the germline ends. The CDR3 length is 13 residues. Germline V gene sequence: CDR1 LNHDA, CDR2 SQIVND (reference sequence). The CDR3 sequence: CASSVRGDYGYTF. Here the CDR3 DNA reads TGTGCCAGTAGTGTCAGGGGAGACTATGGCTACACCTTC.

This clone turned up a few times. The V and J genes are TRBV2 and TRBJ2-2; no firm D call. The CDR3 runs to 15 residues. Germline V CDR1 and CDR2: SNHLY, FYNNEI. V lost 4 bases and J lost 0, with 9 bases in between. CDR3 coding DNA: TGTGCCAGCAGTGTTGGCAGCGCGAACACCGGGGAGCTGTTTTTT. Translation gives CASSVGSANTGELFF.

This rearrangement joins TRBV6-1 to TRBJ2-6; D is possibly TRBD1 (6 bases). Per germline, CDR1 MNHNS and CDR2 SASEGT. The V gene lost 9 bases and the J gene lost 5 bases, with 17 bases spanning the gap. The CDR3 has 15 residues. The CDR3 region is CASVDSHLWANVLTF. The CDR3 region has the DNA TGTGCCAGTGTGGACAGCCACCTCTGGGCCAACGTCCTGACTTTC.

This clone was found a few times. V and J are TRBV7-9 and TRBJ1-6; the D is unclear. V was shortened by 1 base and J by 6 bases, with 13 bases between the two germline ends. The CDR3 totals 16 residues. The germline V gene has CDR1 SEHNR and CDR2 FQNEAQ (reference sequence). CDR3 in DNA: TGTGCCAGCAGCTTAGTGGGAGGGCCAATTAATTCACCCCTCCACTTT. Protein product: CASSLVGGPINSPLHF.

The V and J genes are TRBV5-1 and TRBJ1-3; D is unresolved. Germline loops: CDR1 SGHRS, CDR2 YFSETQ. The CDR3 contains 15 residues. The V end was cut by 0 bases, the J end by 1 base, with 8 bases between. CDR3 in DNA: TGCGCCAGCAGCTTGGACACGGGGTCTGGAAACACCATATATTTT. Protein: CASSLDTGSGNTIYF.